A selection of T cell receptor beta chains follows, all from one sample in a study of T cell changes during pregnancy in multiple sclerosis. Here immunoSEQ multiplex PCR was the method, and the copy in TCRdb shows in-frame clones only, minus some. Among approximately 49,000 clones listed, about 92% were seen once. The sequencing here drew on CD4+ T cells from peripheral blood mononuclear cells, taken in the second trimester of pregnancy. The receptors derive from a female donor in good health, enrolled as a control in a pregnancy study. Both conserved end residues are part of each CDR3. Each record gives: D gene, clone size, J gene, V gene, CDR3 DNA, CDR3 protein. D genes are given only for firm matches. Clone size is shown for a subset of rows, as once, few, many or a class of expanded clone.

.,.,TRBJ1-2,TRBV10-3,TGTGCCATCAGTGGTCCGGGGGAAAAGGGCGGCTATGGCTACACCTTC,CAISGPGEKGGYGYTF
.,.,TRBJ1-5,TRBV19,TGTGCCAGTATTGGGCAGCGGGGATGGAATCAGCCCCAGCATTTT,CASIGQRGWNQPQHF
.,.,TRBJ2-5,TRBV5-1,TGCGCCAGCAGCTTGGCCGGGACAAGGTTTCAAGAGACCCAGTACTTC,CASSLAGTRFQETQYF
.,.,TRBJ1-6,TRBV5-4,TGTGCCAGCAGCTTGACTACGGGGAGGAGTTATTCACCCCTCCACTTT,CASSLTTGRSYSPLHF
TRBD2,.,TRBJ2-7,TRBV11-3,TGTGCCAGCAGCTTAGAATCTAGCGGATACGAGCAGTACTTC,CASSLESSGYEQYF
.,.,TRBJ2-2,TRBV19,TGTGCCAGTAGTCGGTCGCGGAACACCGGGGAGCTGTTTTTT,CASSRSRNTGELFF
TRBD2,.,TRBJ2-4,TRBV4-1,TGCGCCAGCAGCCAAGATAGCGGGCTAGCCAAAAACATTCAGTACTTC,CASSQDSGLAKNIQYF
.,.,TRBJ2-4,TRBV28,TGTGCCAGCAGTTTTATGAGGGATATAGCCAAAAACATTCAGTACTTC,CASSFMRDIAKNIQYF
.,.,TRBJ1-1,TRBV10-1,TGCGCCAGCAGTGCAGGGATCACTGAAGCTTTCTTT,CASSAGITEAFF
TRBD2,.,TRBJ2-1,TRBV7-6,TGTGCCAGCAGCTTAGGGCATGGGGGGGGGTTCCTCTACAATGAGCAGTTCTTC,CASSLGHGGGFLYNEQFF
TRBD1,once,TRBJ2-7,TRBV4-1,TGCGCCAGCAGCGCGCCGGGACAGGGTCGCGAGCAGTACTTC,CASSAPGQGREQYF
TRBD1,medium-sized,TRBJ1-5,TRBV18,TGTGCCAGCACGGGACAGCAGAATCAGCCCCAGCATTTT,CASTGQQNQPQHF
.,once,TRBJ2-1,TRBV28,TGTGCCAGCAGTCCATGGCCTGACTCCTACAATGAGCAGTTCTTC,CASSPWPDSYNEQFF
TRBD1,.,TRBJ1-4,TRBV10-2,TGCGCCAGCAGTCGGACAGGGGGCGCAGATAATGAAAAACTGTTTTTT,CASSRTGGADNEKLFF
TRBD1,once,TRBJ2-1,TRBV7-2,TGTGCCAGCAGCCGGACAGGGGGAAATGAGCAGTTCTTC,CASSRTGGNEQFF